This passage covers 18 T cell receptor beta chains from one sample sequenced in a study of immune heterogeneity within non-small cell lung tumors. Template was bulk tumor genomic DNA, approximately 560 ng per sample. Collection of several biopsies per primary tumor, spaced far apart, took place during surgery. The study cohort was described as untreated, and its members had newly diagnosed non-small cell lung cancer. They went on to have curative surgery. Amplifying TCR beta CDR3 involved multiplex PCR carried out with 32 V and 13 J primers. TCRdb used MiXCR to reprocess the multiplex PCR reads, holding one entry per CDR3 protein. The data show 5,500 to 6,000 distinct CDR3 sequences, roughly 18% seen once. Sequenced sample: lung tumor tissue. The origin of the receptors is a man aged 40-55 years with non-small cell lung cancer.

By sample share, this clonotype is medium-sized. The chain has TRBV27 and TRBJ1-1; D is ambiguous. V lost 1 base to trimming and J lost 7 bases, with 25 bases between them. CDR1 and CDR2 from the germline V gene are MNHEY and SMNVEV (reference sequence). The CDR3 has 18 amino acids. The CDR3 region is CASSLLGSGFGRPNEAFF. The CDR3 DNA reads TGTGCCAGCAGTTTATTGGGTTCGGGTTTTGGCAGGCCGAATGAAGCTTTCTTT.

Sample share makes this clonotype large. This sequence joins TRBV3-1 and TRBJ1-1, with D unclear. The CDR3 loop spans 12 amino acids. Looked up from germline, CDR1 is LGHDT and CDR2 is YNNKEL (reference sequence). The V end lost 0 bases, the J end lost 7 bases, and 6 bases lay between the germline ends. CDR3 region: CASSQDMGEAFF. The CDR3 DNA sequence: TGTGCCAGCAGCCAAGATATGGGTGAAGCTTTCTTT.

The chain couples TRBV7-2 to TRBJ2-2, with 9 bases that match TRBD1. The CDR3 sequence is 15 residues long. Germline CDR1 reads SGHTA; CDR2 reads FQGNSA. The CDR3 nucleotides read TGTTTCGGCACCCCGGACAGGGGTTACACCGGGGAGCTGTTTTTT. Its translation is CFGTPDRGYTGELFF.

Note on this clonotype: This may arise from a read error, as a much more abundant clone is one base away. This chain connects TRBV3-1 to TRBJ2-7; the D gene is possibly TRBD2 (7 bases). V shed 2 bases and J shed 2 bases, with 16 bases lying between them. The germline V gene encodes CDR1 LGHDT and CDR2 YNNKEL (reference sequence). CDR3 length: 16 amino acids. Written as DNA, the CDR3 is TGTGCCAGCAGCCAATCGCCGGCGGGGGACACCTACGAGCAGTACTTC. It translates to CASSQSPAGDTYEQYF.

Within the sample, this clonotype is medium-sized. The rearrangement uses TRBV12-3 or TRBV12-4 and TRBJ2-1, with D possibly being TRBD2 (5 bases). Trimming pared 8 bases from V and 5 bases from J, leaving 13 bases between. This CDR3 has 13 amino acids. The CDR3 DNA sequence: TGTGCCAGCGGCTTCGGGCGGGACAATGAGCAGTTCTTC. This codes for CASGFGRDNEQFF.

To note about this clonotype: This may be a read error: a much more frequent sequence differs by one nucleotide. The CDR3 DNA is TGTGCCACCATGGGGGTTGAGCAGTTCTTC. This translates into CATMGVEQFF. The chain joins TRBV9 to TRBJ2-1, with D perhaps assigned TRBD1 or TRBD2 (5 bases each). V was trimmed by 9 bases and J by 9 bases, leaving 10 bases between them. The germline V gene encodes CDR1 SGDLS and CDR2 YYNGEE. This CDR3 has 10 residues. The full variable domain, with the rest looked up from reference TRBV9 and TRBJ2-1, is DSGVTQTPKHLITATGQRVTLRCSPRSGDLSVYWYQQSLDQGLQFLIQYYNGEERAKGNILERFSAQQFPDLHSELNLSSLELGDSALYFCATMGVEQFFGPGTRLTVL.

In this sample, this clonotype is medium-sized. The V and J genes are TRBV11-2 and TRBJ1-1, with 8 bases that match TRBD1. Looked up from germline, CDR1 is SGHAT and CDR2 is FQNNGV. This CDR3 is built from 17 residues. Trimming cost V 2 bases and J 1 base; bases outside gene matches: 9. The CDR3 region is CASSLFWRDRKNTEAFF. CDR3 nucleotides: TGTGCCAGCAGCTTATTTTGGCGGGACAGGAAGAACACTGAAGCTTTCTTT.

This clonotype qualifies as medium-sized. This chain connects TRBV11-3 to TRBJ2-1; 7 bases line up with TRBD2. V dropped 5 bases and J dropped 5; count of bases not matched to a gene: 6. The germline V gene has CDR1 SGHNT and CDR2 YENEEA. This CDR3 spans 14 amino acids. CDR3 bases: TGTGCCAGCAGCCCCCATGGGGGGGACAATGAGCAGTTCTTC. Protein product: CASSPHGGDNEQFF. Complete variable domain (other parts from reference TRBV11-3 and TRBJ2-1): EAGVVQSPRYKIIEKKQPVAFWCNPISGHNTLYWYLQNLGQGPELLIRYENEEAVDDSQLPKDRFSAERLKGVDSTLKIQPAELGDSAVYLCASSPHGGDNEQFFGPGTRLTVL.

This chain joins TRBV19 and TRBJ1-2, with a weak D call TRBD1 (5 bases). The germline V gene has CDR1 LNHDA and CDR2 SQIVND (reference sequence). The ends were cut back, 3 bases at V and 2 bases at J, with 13 bases in the middle. This CDR3 has 15 residues. The CDR3 region is CASSMKRGANYGYTF. CDR3 coding DNA: TGTGCCAGTAGTATGAAGAGGGGCGCAAACTATGGCTACACCTTC. The entire variable domain, with the rest obtained from reference TRBV19 and TRBJ1-2, is as follows: DGGITQSPKYLFRKEGQNVTLSCEQNLNHDAMYWYRQDPGQGLRLIYYSQIVNDFQKGDIAEGYSVSREKKESFPLTVTSAQKNPTAFYLCASSMKRGANYGYTFGSGTRLTVV.

Sample share makes this clonotype medium-sized. The CDR3 DNA sequence: TGTGCCAGTAGTACTTTAGGAGGGTCCGATCAGGAGGAGCAGTACTTC. This translates into CASSTLGGSDQEEQYF. This chain joins TRBV19 and TRBJ2-7, with D possibly matching TRBD2 (6 bases). CDR3 length: 16 residues. The germline V gene encodes CDR1 LNHDA and CDR2 SQIVND (reference sequence). V gave up 4 bases and J gave up 7 bases, with 23 bases separating them. The variable domain in full, completed from reference TRBV19 and TRBJ2-7, reads DGGITQSPKYLFRKEGQNVTLSCEQNLNHDAMYWYRQDPGQGLRLIYYSQIVNDFQKGDIAEGYSVSREKKESFPLTVTSAQKNPTAFYLCASSTLGGSDQEEQYFGPGTRLTVT.

As regards this clonotype: A much larger clone differs by one base, so this may be a read error. The chain combines TRBV3-1 with TRBJ2-3; 9 bases line up with TRBD2. Germline CDR1 is LGHDT and CDR2 is YNNKEL (reference sequence). J lost 3 bases, V lost 7 bases, and 11 bases had no gene match. This CDR3 spans 16 amino acids. Here the CDR3 reads CASNLLSGSGTDTQYF. CDR3 nucleotides: TGTGCCAGCAACCTTCTTAGCGGGAGTGGGACAGATACGCAGTATTTT.

This clonotype was observed many times. The chain combines TRBV3-1 with TRBJ2-7; D is unresolved. This CDR3 comprises 15 residues. Germline V gene sequence: CDR1 LGHDT, CDR2 YNNKEL (reference sequence). V lost 4 bases and J lost 2, with 15 bases in between. The CDR3 here is CASSLGSPPAYEQYF. The CDR3 DNA reads TGTGCCAGCAGCCTGGGATCGCCGCCAGCCTACGAGCAGTACTTC.

This clonotype is labeled medium-sized. V gene TRBV12-3 or TRBV12-4 combines with J gene TRBJ1-5; TRBD1 matches at 7 bases. V dropped 5 bases and J dropped 5; count of bases not matched to a gene: 12. This CDR3 is built from 16 residues. CDR3: CASSALSGTADQPQHF. DNA for the CDR3: TGTGCCAGCAGTGCCCTCTCCGGGACAGCCGATCAGCCCCAGCATTTT.

This clonotype is medium-sized by share. The V call is TRBV7-9, the J call TRBJ1-3; possibly TRBD1 for D (6 bases). Trimming left V 5 bases short and J 4 bases short, with 21 bases between. Germline V gene lookup returns CDR1 SEHNR and CDR2 FQNEAQ (reference sequence). This CDR3 is built from 17 residues. The CDR3 nucleotides read TGTGCCAGCAGCGACCTTGTGGGGACACGAGGGGGAAACACCATATATTTT. This codes for CASSDLVGTRGGNTIYF. Filled out from reference TRBV7-9 and TRBJ1-3, the complete variable domain reads DTGVSQNPRHKITKRGQNVTFRCDPISEHNRLYWYRQTLGQGPEFLTYFQNEAQLEKSRLLSDRFSAERPKGSFSTLEIQRTEQGDSAMYLCASSDLVGTRGGNTIYFGEGSWLTVV.

This clonotype is classed as medium-sized. The chain has TRBV7-9 and TRBJ1-2, with 8 bases matching TRBD1. The CDR3 covers 15 residues. Germline-derived CDR1 and CDR2 are SEHNR and FQNEAQ (reference sequence). V dropped 3 bases and J dropped 3; count of bases not matched to a gene: 6. DNA of the CDR3: TGTGCCAGCAGCTTTGTTGGGACAGGCTACTATGGCTACACCTTC. Translated: CASSFVGTGYYGYTF.

As to this clonotype: This clone may be a read error of a much larger clone one base away. The genes are TRBV5-6 and TRBJ1-2; D gene ambiguous. Germline loops: CDR1 SGHDT, CDR2 YYEEEE. CDR3 length: 14 residues. The CDR3 loop reads CASILISSHYGYTF. CDR3 sequence (DNA): TGTGCCAGCATCTTGATCAGTTCACACTATGGCTACACCTTC.

This clonotype is medium-sized. V usage is TRBV4-2 and J usage is TRBJ1-4; the match to TRBD1 covers 11 bases. Germline V gene lookup returns CDR1 LGHNA and CDR2 YNFKEQ. Losses at the gene ends were 2 bases for V and 2 bases for J; bases not matched to a gene: 7. The CDR3 has 18 amino acids. The CDR3 nucleotides are TGTGCCAGCAGCCAAAAACCCGGGACAGGGGGGACTAATGAAAAACTGTTTTTT. Amino acid sequence: CASSQKPGTGGTNEKLFF.

This clonotype was seen more than once but under ten times. The chain recombines TRBV7-2 with TRBJ2-5; D is uncertain. CDR1 and CDR2 (germline): SGHTA, FQGNSA. CDR3 length: 14 residues. Trimming shortened V by 5 bases and J by 4 bases, and 14 bases separated the two germline ends. The CDR3 here is CASSRVLPPETQYF. CDR3 DNA: TGTGCCAGCAGCCGTGTCCTACCCCCAGAGACCCAGTACTTC.